The 8 T cell receptor beta chains presented below share a single source sample, sequenced in a study of T cell clusters in autoimmune cytopenias. Multiplex touch-down PCR amplified TRB using TRB-A and TRB-B pools in one tube. TCRdb reanalyzed the multiplex PCR reads, giving one entry per CDR3 protein sequence and no DNA. This table lists around 4,500 distinct CDR3 sequences. TRB was amplified from 250 ng of peripheral blood genomic DNA per sample. Sequenced sample: peripheral blood. These receptors were taken from a human donor with an autoimmune cytopenia or autoimmune hepatitis (not recorded which).

This clonotype is classed as medium-sized by frequency. The chain has TRBV29-1 and TRBJ1-1; TCRdb returns TRBD1, unconfirmable since there is no DNA. This CDR3 is built from 11 residues. Germline loops: CDR1 SQVTM, CDR2 ANQGSEA. The CDR3 loop reads CSVTGTSEAFF.

This clonotype registers medium-sized by frequency. The gene calls are TRBV12-3 or TRBV12-4 and TRBJ1-3; TCRdb returns TRBD1, unconfirmable since there is no DNA. This CDR3 spans 14 amino acids. This chain's CDR3 is CASRQTGMGNTIYF.

This clonotype is large by frequency. This chain joins TRBV29-1 and TRBJ2-5; TCRdb designates TRBD2, a call that cannot be tested without DNA. This CDR3 has 12 residues. Germline assignment: CDR1 SQVTM and CDR2 ANQGSEA. CDR3 sequence reads: CSVTSGQETQYF.

This clonotype registers medium-sized by frequency. CDR3 protein: CASTQTGETGELFF. This chain joins TRBV19 and TRBJ2-2; lacking DNA, the TRBD1 call made by TCRdb goes unchecked. This CDR3 has 14 amino acids. Germline values: CDR1 LNHDA, CDR2 SQIVND (reference sequence).

This clonotype is medium-sized by frequency. This chain joins TRBV10-3 and TRBJ1-1; without DNA, the TCRdb call of TRBD1 cannot be checked. Looked up from germline, CDR1 is ENHRY and CDR2 is SYGVKD. This CDR3 is built from 15 residues. CDR3 protein: CAIRDRAEMNTEAFF.

This clonotype is identified as medium-sized from frequency. V usage is TRBV19 and J usage is TRBJ2-1; TCRdb indicates TRBD2, and absent DNA this call remains unverified. The germline V gene encodes CDR1 LNHDA and CDR2 SQIVND (reference sequence). This CDR3 has 17 amino acids. CDR3 sequence: CASRADGRTSLRDEQFF.

Considering frequency, this clonotype is medium-sized (0.01 to 0.1%). V is TRBV18 and J is TRBJ2-7. Germline V gene data show CDR1 as KGHSH and CDR2 as LQKENI. The CDR3 length is 12 residues. This CDR3 reads CASSPPTYEQYF. The whole variable domain, remainder taken from reference TRBV18 and TRBJ2-7, is NAGVMQNPRHLVRRRGQEARLRCSPMKGHSHVYWYRQLPEEGLKFMVYLQKENIIDESGMPKERFSAEFPKEGPSILRIQQVVRGDSAAYFCASSPPTYEQYFGPGTRLTVT.

The J gene is TRBJ1-6, the V gene TRBV7-2; TCRdb picks TRBD1, but there is no DNA to check that call. CDR3 length: 14 amino acids. Germline V gene lookup returns CDR1 SGHTA and CDR2 FQGNSA. CDR3 sequence reads: CASSFRGANSPLHF.